This T cell receptor beta chain was profiled in a study of T cell changes during pregnancy in multiple sclerosis. The V end was cut by 6 bases, the J end by 4 bases, with 12 bases between. The CDR3 loop spans 13 amino acids. CDR1 is MDHEN, CDR2 SYDVKM, per germline. The repertoire was sequenced with immunoSEQ multiplex PCR; TCRdb's copy has only in-frame clones and lacks some. The repertoire includes over 55,000 clones, about nine tenths of them detected once, and more than 8% sits in the top ten. The V call is TRBV28, the J call TRBJ1-1, with D tentatively TRBD1 (6 bases). The sample consisted of peripheral blood, taken after pregnancy. This clonotype was sampled from a female donor in good health, enrolled as a control in a pregnancy study. CDR3 sequence reads: CASRLTGSTEAFF. The CDR3 DNA sequence: TGTGCCAGCAGGCTTACAGGGTCCACTGAAGCTTTCTTT.